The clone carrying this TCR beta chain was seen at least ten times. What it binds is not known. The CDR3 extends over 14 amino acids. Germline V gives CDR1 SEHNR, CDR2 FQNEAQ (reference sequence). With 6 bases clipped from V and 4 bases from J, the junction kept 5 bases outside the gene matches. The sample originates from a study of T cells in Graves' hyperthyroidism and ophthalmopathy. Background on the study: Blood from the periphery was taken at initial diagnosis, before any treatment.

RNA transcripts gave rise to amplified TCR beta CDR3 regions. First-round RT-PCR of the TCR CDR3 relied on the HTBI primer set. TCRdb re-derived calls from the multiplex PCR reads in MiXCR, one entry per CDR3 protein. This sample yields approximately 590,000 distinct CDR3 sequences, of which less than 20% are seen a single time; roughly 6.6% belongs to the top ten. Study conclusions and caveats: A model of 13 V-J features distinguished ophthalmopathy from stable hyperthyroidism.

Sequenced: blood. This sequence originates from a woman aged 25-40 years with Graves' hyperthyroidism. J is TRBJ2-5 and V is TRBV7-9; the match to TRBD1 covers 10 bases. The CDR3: CASSPRTGGETQYF. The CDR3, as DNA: TGTGCCAGCAGTCCTCGGACAGGGGGAGAGACCCAGTACTTC.